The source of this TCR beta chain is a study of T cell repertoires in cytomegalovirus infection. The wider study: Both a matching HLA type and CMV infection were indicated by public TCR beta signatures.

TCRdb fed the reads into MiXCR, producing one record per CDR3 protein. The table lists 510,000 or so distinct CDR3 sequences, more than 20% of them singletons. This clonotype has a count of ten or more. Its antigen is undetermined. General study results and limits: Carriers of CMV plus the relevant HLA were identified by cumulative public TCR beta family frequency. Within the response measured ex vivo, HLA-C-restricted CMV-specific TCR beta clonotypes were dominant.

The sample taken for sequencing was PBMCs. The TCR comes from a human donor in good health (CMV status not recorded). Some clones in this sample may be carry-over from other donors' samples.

CDR3 DNA: TGTGCCAGCAGCGTGACAGGGGAAACCGGGGAGCTGTTTTTT. Residues: CASSVTGETGELFF. The chain employs TRBV7-6 and TRBJ2-2; TRBD1 aligns across 8 bases. The trim removed 5 bases at V and 5 bases at J, leaving 4 bases unmatched. This CDR3 comprises 14 residues. Germline V gene data show CDR1 as SGHVS and CDR2 as FNYEAQ. Together with reference TRBV7-6 and TRBJ2-2, the CDR3 gives the full variable domain: GAGVSQSPRYKVTKRGQDVALRCDPISGHVSLYWYRQALGQGPEFLTYFNYEAQQDKSGLPNDRFSAERPEGSISTLTIQRTEQRDSAMYRCASSVTGETGELFFGEGSRLTVL.